The 26 T cell receptor beta chains given below trace back to one sample, sequenced in a study of T cells in Graves' hyperthyroidism and ophthalmopathy. RNA transcripts yielded amplified TCR beta CDR3 regions. The TCR CDR3 was amplified in a first-round RT-PCR using the HTBI primer set. Via MiXCR, TCRdb re-called the multiplex PCR reads, giving one row per CDR3 protein. The sample lists fewer than 650,000 distinct CDR3 sequences; under 15% were seen once. Material for sequencing was blood. The receptors stem from a middle-aged woman with Graves' ophthalmopathy.

Ten or more counts support this clonotype. The CDR3 protein is CAIKGQLQETQYF. The CDR3 DNA follows: TGTGCCATCAAAGGACAGCTCCAAGAGACCCAGTACTTC. V usage is TRBV10-3 and J usage is TRBJ2-5; D may be TRBD1 (6 bases). There are 13 residues in the CDR3. V was pared by 7 bases and J by 1 base, with 10 bases between. Germline values: CDR1 ENHRY, CDR2 SYGVKD.

This clonotype was seen many times. This chain uses TRBV18 with TRBJ2-4; D gene ambiguous. V dropped 3 bases and J dropped 5 bases, with 5 bases sitting between them. Per germline, CDR1 KGHSH and CDR2 LQKENI. CDR3 length: 12 amino acids. CDR3 sequence: CASSPDQNIQYF. CDR3 sequence (DNA): TGTGCCAGCTCACCCGACCAAAACATTCAGTACTTC.

Written as DNA, the CDR3 is TGTGCCAGCAGCGTAGTCGGGGGCGGGACCCAGTACTTC. It encodes CASSVVGGGTQYF. The rearrangement uses TRBV9 and TRBJ2-5; D may correspond to TRBD1 or TRBD2 (6 bases each). Trimming stripped 0 bases from V and 7 bases from J, with 10 bases between. The germline CDR1 and CDR2 sequences are SGDLS and YYNGEE. The CDR3 spans 13 residues.

CDR3 coding DNA: TGTGCCAGCAGACGGGTCGGACACCGCACCGGGGAGCTGTTTTTT. Translation: CASRRVGHRTGELFF. The rearrangement links TRBV19 to TRBJ2-2; D might be TRBD1 (5 bases). This CDR3 has 15 residues. The ends were cut back, 9 bases at V and 4 bases at J, with 18 bases in the middle. Germline assignment: CDR1 LNHDA and CDR2 SQIVND (reference sequence).

This clonotype was found many times. This CDR3 reads CASSFETVPEAFF. CDR3 coding DNA: TGTGCCAGCAGCTTCGAGACAGTCCCTGAAGCTTTCTTT. The V call is TRBV11-1, the J call TRBJ1-1, with a weak D call TRBD1 (5 bases). This CDR3 is built from 13 residues. V lost 3 bases to trimming and J lost 6 bases, with 11 bases between them. Germline V gives CDR1 SGHAT, CDR2 FQDESV (reference sequence).

This clonotype appeared many times. V is TRBV20-1 and J is TRBJ1-5; TRBD1 agrees at 7 bases. V was clipped by 1 base and J by 4 bases; unmatched bases: 4. Germline V CDR1 and CDR2: DFQATT, SNEGSKA (reference sequence). This CDR3 comprises 14 residues. The CDR3 reads CSARVGQHNQPQHF. CDR3 in DNA: TGCAGTGCTAGAGTGGGACAGCATAATCAGCCCCAGCATTTT.

This clonotype appeared many times. This sequence joins TRBV7-2 and TRBJ2-7; 8 bases match TRBD2. J was trimmed by 6 bases and V by 4 bases; bases with no gene match: 8. Germline CDR1 and CDR2: SGHTA and FQGNSA. The CDR3 runs 14 residues. The CDR3 DNA reads as TGTGCCAGCAGCTCTTGGACGGGGACTAGCGAGCAGTACTTC. Amino acid sequence: CASSSWTGTSEQYF.

This clonotype was picked up a small number of times. The chain employs TRBV5-1 and TRBJ2-2; 11 bases line up with TRBD2. The germline gives CDR1 SGHRS, CDR2 YFSETQ. Trimming cost V 5 bases and J 0 bases; bases outside gene matches: 15. The CDR3 totals 20 residues. The CDR3 reads CASSFPGTSGLKANTGELFF. In nucleotides, the CDR3 is TGCGCCAGCAGTTTCCCCGGGACTAGCGGACTAAAGGCGAACACCGGGGAGCTGTTTTTT.

This clonotype came up many times. The chain links TRBV6-1 to TRBJ2-5, with a possible D match to TRBD2 (6 bases). The length of the CDR3 is 16 residues. CDR1 is MNHNS and CDR2 is SASEGT in the germline V gene. The V gene lost 6 bases and the J gene lost 4 bases, with 21 bases spanning the gap. The CDR3 DNA reads as TGTGCCAGCAGCTCACATAGCGGAAGACCCCCAGAGACCCAGTACTTC. It specifies CASSSHSGRPPETQYF.

On this clonotype: Being one base from a much bigger clone, this may be a read error. The chain has TRBV6-2 or TRBV6-3 and TRBJ2-7; D remains ambiguous. The CDR3 is 13 amino acids. The germline V gene encodes CDR1 MNHEY and CDR2 SVGEGT. The V and J ends lost 2 bases and 3 bases respectively, with 8 bases between them. The CDR3 sequence is CASSYVDFYEQYF. CDR3 DNA sequence: TGTGCCAGCAGTTACGTGGATTTCTACGAGCAGTACTTC.

As to this clonotype: A much larger clone sits a single nucleotide away, making a read error possible. The chain uses TRBV5-1 and TRBJ2-7; 7 nucleotides line up with TRBD2. CDR3 length equals 16 residues. Germline CDR1 is SGHRS and CDR2 is YFSETQ. The CDR3 sequence: CASGLAPSGHSYEQYF. CDR3 in DNA: TGCGCCAGCGGCTTGGCCCCTAGCGGACACTCCTACGAGCAGTACTTC.

The chain has TRBV12-3 or TRBV12-4 and TRBJ1-5, with 7 bases fitting TRBD1. This CDR3 has 13 amino acids. Trimming removed 6 bases from V and 9 bases from J; junction bases left unmatched: 8. The CDR3 coding sequence is TGTGCCAGCAGCCCAGGGGGGGGGCTGCCCCAGCATTTT. Amino acids: CASSPGGGLPQHF.

The chain joins TRBV20-1 to TRBJ2-7, with no clear D. The CDR3 is 12 amino acids. The V gene's germline CDR1 is DFQATT and CDR2 SNEGSKA (reference sequence). Trimming cost V 0 bases and J 4 bases, with 7 bases left between them. In DNA form, the CDR3 reads TGCAGTGCTAGAGATTGGCGGTACGAGCAGTACTTC. Its translation is CSARDWRYEQYF.

The chain uses TRBV30 and TRBJ1-1, with D maybe TRBD1 (6 bases). The CDR3 length is 12 residues. From germline, CDR1 is GTSNPN and CDR2 SVGIG (reference sequence). Trimming stripped 5 bases from V and 13 bases from J, with 20 bases between. The CDR3 region is CAWFADRPEIFF. CDR3 nucleotides: TGTGCCTGGTTTGCGGACAGACCTGAGATTTTCTTT.

The chain links TRBV4-1 to TRBJ2-7; possible D gene TRBD1, 6 bases. V shed 1 base and J shed 4 bases, with 8 bases lying between them. CDR1 MGHRA and CDR2 YSYEKL come from the germline V gene. The CDR3 is 13 amino acids. CDR3 sequence: CASSQGTEYEQYF. DNA of the CDR3: TGCGCCAGCAGCCAAGGGACAGAGTACGAGCAGTACTTC.

This clonotype was seen many times. This chain uses TRBV7-2 with TRBJ2-7; D is undetermined. Trimming pared 5 bases from V and 0 bases from J, leaving 5 bases between. Germline V gene sequence: CDR1 SGHTA, CDR2 FQGNSA. CDR3 size: 12 residues. The CDR3 DNA reads as TGTGCCAGCAGCATAAGCTCCTACGAGCAGTACTTC. Protein product: CASSISSYEQYF.

V usage is TRBV5-1 and J usage is TRBJ2-7; D is possibly TRBD1 (6 bases). Germline assignment: CDR1 SGHRS and CDR2 YFSETQ. Trimming removed 1 base from V and 3 bases from J, with 14 bases in between. This CDR3 has 15 residues. In nucleotides, the CDR3 is TGCGCCAGCAGCTTGCTTGGGACAAATTACTACGAGCAGTACTTC. Encoded protein: CASSLLGTNYYEQYF.

This clonotype was counted many times. The CDR3 coding sequence is TGTGCCAGCATTGAATCGGGACAGAATATTAACTATGGCTACACCTTC. This codes for CASIESGQNINYGYTF. This chain connects TRBV6-2 or TRBV6-3 to TRBJ1-2, with 7 positions matching TRBD1. Looked up from germline, CDR1 is MNHEY and CDR2 is SVGEGT. This CDR3 contains 16 residues. Trimming cost V 7 bases and J 1 base; bases outside gene matches: 12.

This clonotype was observed once. The V and J genes are TRBV6-1 and TRBJ2-2, with D possibly being TRBD2 (5 bases). V was cut by 5 bases and J by 5 bases, with 21 bases left in between. The germline V gene has CDR1 MNHNS and CDR2 SASEGT. The CDR3 consists of 17 residues. CDR3 in DNA: TGTGCCAGCAGTCCCGCCCTATTGCCCTGGAGGACCGGGGAGCTGTTTTTT. Translated, it gives CASSPALLPWRTGELFF.

The chain uses TRBV4-3 and TRBJ2-7; 9 bases line up with TRBD2. V shed 3 bases, J shed 0 bases, and the junction held 6 bases outside the gene matches. This CDR3 has 16 residues. Per germline, CDR1 LGHNA and CDR2 YSLEER. CDR3 sequence: CASSQTLAGDSYEQYF. In nucleotides, the CDR3 is TGCGCCAGCAGCCAGACCTTAGCGGGAGACTCCTACGAGCAGTACTTC.

This clonotype was counted many times. The chain combines TRBV20-1 with TRBJ2-7; 10 bases align to TRBD2. This CDR3 region has 14 residues. V shed 5 bases and J 1 base; nucleotides not matched to a gene: 5. Germline CDR1 reads DFQATT; CDR2 reads SNEGSKA (reference sequence). The CDR3 DNA follows: TGCAGTGCTCCTTTACTAGCGGGATCCTACGAGCAGTACTTC. Its translation: CSAPLLAGSYEQYF.

This clonotype was detected a few times. The CDR3 bases are TGTGCCAGCAGCCTTAACTCCGGGGTCAACACTGAAGCTTTCTTT. This codes for CASSLNSGVNTEAFF. This chain links TRBV14 with TRBJ1-1; no clear D. This CDR3 spans 15 amino acids. Germline V gene lookup returns CDR1 SGHDN and CDR2 FVKESK. V was trimmed by 4 bases and J by 2 bases, leaving 14 bases between them.

This clonotype was recorded many times. The chain employs TRBV19 and TRBJ1-1; 8 nucleotides align to TRBD1. CDR1 LNHDA and CDR2 SQIVND come from the germline V gene (reference sequence). The CDR3 extends over 16 amino acids. Trimming at V came to 1 base and at J to 5 bases, leaving 9 bases not matched to a gene. For the CDR3, the DNA is TGTGCCAGTAGTATAGTCGGACAGGGACGGGGAACTGAAGCTTTCTTT. It encodes CASSIVGQGRGTEAFF.

This clonotype was recorded at least ten times. This sequence joins TRBV6-2 or TRBV6-3 and TRBJ2-7, with 11 bases that match TRBD2. The CDR3 length is 16 residues. Germline assignment: CDR1 MNHEY and CDR2 SVGEGT. J gave up 2 bases and V 0 bases, and 3 bases lay outside the gene matches. The CDR3 DNA reads TGTGCCAGCAGTTACTCGCTACTAGCGGGAGCCTACGAGCAGTACTTC. This codes for CASSYSLLAGAYEQYF.

This clonotype was detected a few times. This rearrangement joins TRBV11-1 to TRBJ2-2, with TRBD2 matching over 11 bases. Losses at the gene ends were 5 bases for V and 0 bases for J; bases not matched to a gene: 2. This CDR3 is 16 amino acids long. Germline values: CDR1 SGHAT, CDR2 FQDESV (reference sequence). The CDR3 DNA is TGTGCCAGCAGCGCGGGACTAGCGGCGAACACCGGGGAGCTGTTTTTT. This codes for CASSAGLAANTGELFF.

This clonotype showed up many times. The CDR3 sequence: CASSLGRAGAYEQYF. In DNA form, the CDR3 reads TGTGCCAGCAGTTTAGGGAGGGCTGGAGCCTACGAGCAGTACTTC. V usage is TRBV12-3 or TRBV12-4 and J usage is TRBJ2-7; D might be TRBD2 (6 bases). CDR3 size: 15 residues. Trimming stripped 1 base from V and 2 bases from J, with 12 bases between.